The 23 T cell receptor beta chains in this list originate from one sample, sequenced in a study of blood T cell repertoires in COVID-19. Measured with immunoSEQ multiplex PCR; TCRdb has only the in-frame clones, and not every one. The sample lists approximately 100,000 clones; 75% to 90% were seen once. The sample consisted of peripheral blood. The receptors shown here come from an elderly woman with acute or convalescent COVID-19.

The V gene is TRBV18, the J gene TRBJ1-1; TRBD1 might be the D (5 bases). The length of the CDR3 is 15 residues. The germline gives CDR1 KGHSH, CDR2 LQKENI. The V end lost 0 bases, the J end lost 3 bases, and 11 bases lay between the germline ends. CDR3 DNA sequence: TGTGCCAGCTCACCACCATCGGGGGGGGACACTGAAGCTTTCTTT. Protein product: CASSPPSGGDTEAFF.

The V gene is TRBV5-1, the J gene TRBJ2-5; 8 bases line up with TRBD2. The germline CDR1 and CDR2 sequences are SGHRS and YFSETQ. The CDR3 loop spans 16 amino acids. J gave up 2 bases and V 2 bases, and 8 bases lay outside the gene matches. The CDR3 reads CASSLTAGAPQETQYF. CDR3 nucleotide sequence: TGCGCCAGCAGCTTAACAGCGGGGGCCCCTCAAGAGACCCAGTACTTC.

The chain carries TRBV10-3 and TRBJ1-4, with a tentative D call TRBD1 (5 bases). The CDR3 extends over 14 amino acids. V lost 3 bases and J lost 2, with 7 bases in between. CDR1 is ENHRY and CDR2 is SYGVKD in the germline V gene. The CDR3 nucleotides are TGTGCCATCAGTGAAAGACAGACTAATGAAAAACTGTTTTTT. Its protein product is CAISERQTNEKLFF.

The chain is built from TRBV29-1 and TRBJ1-2, with D unresolved. The CDR3 is 15 amino acids. Trimming cost V 4 bases and J 2 bases, with 17 bases left between them. Per the germline V gene, CDR1 is SQVTM and CDR2 is ANQGSEA. CDR3 nucleotide sequence: TGCAGCGTTGGAGGTGGAGGGATGGGCAACTATGGCTACACCTTC. Protein sequence: CSVGGGGMGNYGYTF.

This rearrangement joins TRBV5-6 to TRBJ2-5; 8 bases are a match to TRBD1. The CDR3 is made up of 13 amino acids. J was trimmed by 4 bases and V by 4 bases; bases with no gene match: 3. Germline assignment: CDR1 SGHDT and CDR2 YYEEEE. CDR3 sequence (DNA): TGTGCCAGCAGCGGGACAGGACGAGAGACCCAGTACTTC. It yields the protein CASSGTGRETQYF.

V usage is TRBV6-5 and J usage is TRBJ1-6; D ambiguous. This CDR3 has 14 amino acids. CDR1 and CDR2 from the germline V gene are MNHEY and SVGAGI. With 6 bases removed from V and 11 bases from J, the gap between germline ends came to 17 bases. In DNA, the CDR3 is TGTGCCAGCAGGAACCCCCAGGACTCTACACCCCTCCACTTT. It codes for CASRNPQDSTPLHF.

This clone occurred a few times. The V call is TRBV19, the J call TRBJ1-5; 9 bases map to TRBD1. V lost 6 bases, J lost 1 base, and 7 bases stayed unmatched. The germline V gene has CDR1 LNHDA and CDR2 SQIVND (reference sequence). The CDR3 extends over 16 amino acids. CDR3 DNA: TGTGCCAGTAGCATCACAGGGGGCGGAAGCAATCAGCCCCAGCATTTT. Translated, it gives CASSITGGGSNQPQHF.

The V call is TRBV7-6, the J call TRBJ2-7, with TRBD2 as a possible D gene (5 bases). The germline V gene encodes CDR1 SGHVS and CDR2 FNYEAQ. Trimming pared 4 bases from V and 6 bases from J, leaving 19 bases between. This CDR3 comprises 15 residues. For the CDR3, the DNA is TGTGCCAGCAGCTCCTGTCGGGGTGCGATCTGCGAGCAGTACTTC. Translation gives CASSSCRGAICEQYF. The whole variable domain, filled in from reference TRBV7-6 and TRBJ2-7, reads GAGVSQSPRYKVTKRGQDVALRCDPISGHVSLYWYRQALGQGPEFLTYFNYEAQQDKSGLPNDRFSAERPEGSISTLTIQRTEQRDSAMYRCASSSCRGAICEQYFGPGTRLTVT.

The CDR3 protein is CASSPVSAGGYTEAFF. CDR3 in DNA: TGTGCCAGCTCACCAGTCTCGGCAGGGGGTTACACTGAAGCTTTCTTT. The rearrangement links TRBV18 to TRBJ1-1; 7 nucleotides match TRBD1. The CDR3 covers 16 residues. Germline V CDR1 and CDR2: KGHSH, LQKENI. After removal of 2 bases from V and 3 bases from J, the junction contained 9 bases not matched to a gene.

V is TRBV29-1 and J is TRBJ2-3, with 8 bases identical to TRBD2. In germline, CDR1 is SQVTM, CDR2 ANQGSEA. The CDR3 length is 15 residues. V gave up 6 bases and J gave up 3 bases; unmatched junction bases: 11. CDR3 residues: CSVVLALAVTDTQYF. Here the CDR3 DNA reads TGCAGCGTCGTACTGGCACTAGCGGTGACAGATACGCAGTATTTT.

The chain carries TRBV2 and TRBJ2-7, with TRBD2 identical over 14 bases. With V trimmed by 8 bases and J by 2 bases, 14 bases remained unmatched. The CDR3 extends over 18 amino acids. Germline loops: CDR1 SNHLY, CDR2 FYNNEI. As DNA, the CDR3 is TGTGCCAGCCTCCATAGCGGGACTAGCGGGGGCCCCCCCTACGAGCAGTACTTC. It specifies CASLHSGTSGGPPYEQYF. The whole variable domain, remainder taken from reference TRBV2 and TRBJ2-7, is EPEVTQTPSHQVTQMGQEVILRCVPISNHLYFYWYRQILGQKVEFLVSFYNNEISEKSEIFDDQFSVERPDGSNFTLKIRSTKLEDSAMYFCASLHSGTSGGPPYEQYFGPGTRLTVT.

The chain has TRBV7-9 and TRBJ2-1; 9 bases map to TRBD2. V gave up 6 bases and J gave up 7 bases; unmatched junction bases: 7. Germline CDR1 is SEHNR and CDR2 is FQNEAQ (reference sequence). The CDR3 runs 14 residues. The CDR3 nucleotides read TGTGCCAGCAGGGCGGGGGGGCAAGGGAATGAGCAGTTCTTC. Translating it yields CASRAGGQGNEQFF.

Turning to this clone: Within the sample, other DNA sequences also encode this same CDR3. The chain carries TRBV6-1 and TRBJ1-6; the D is unclear. Germline V gene sequence: CDR1 MNHNS, CDR2 SASEGT. V was shortened by 0 bases and J by 4 bases, with 7 bases between the two germline ends. The CDR3 has 15 amino acids. In DNA, the CDR3 is TGTGCCAGCAGTGAAGCGAGGCCGTATAATTCACCCCTCCACTTT. This encodes CASSEARPYNSPLHF.

This chain joins TRBV11-3 and TRBJ2-7; 7 bases line up with TRBD1. The CDR3 totals 13 residues. Germline CDR1 and CDR2: SGHNT and YENEEA. The J segment lost 3 bases and the V segment lost 5 bases, leaving 4 bases of the junction unmatched. The CDR3 DNA reads TGTGCCAGCAGCACGGGACAGTACTACGAGCAGTACTTC. This codes for CASSTGQYYEQYF.

The chain couples TRBV29-1 to TRBJ2-3, with a possible D match to TRBD2 (6 bases). V lost 2 bases and J lost 2, with 14 bases in between. The CDR3 is 15 residues long. Germline lookup yields CDR1 SQVTM and CDR2 ANQGSEA. The CDR3 DNA follows: TGCAGCGTTGAACGGTCGGGGGTAGTCACAGATACGCAGTATTTT. Its translation is CSVERSGVVTDTQYF.

The chain uses TRBV6-4 and TRBJ1-3; D gene ambiguous. Trimming cost V 7 bases and J 0 bases, with 19 bases left between them. Looked up from germline, CDR1 is MRHNA and CDR2 is SNTAGT. CDR3 length: 17 residues. The CDR3 region has the DNA TGTGCCAGCACTCCAACTTGGCCGACTACCTCTGGAAACACCATATATTTT. Translating gives CASTPTWPTTSGNTIYF.

The chain employs TRBV12-3 or TRBV12-4 and TRBJ1-4; D possibly corresponds to TRBD1 (6 bases). This CDR3 is built from 12 residues. V lost 5 bases, J lost 6 bases, and 7 bases lay in between. The CDR3, as DNA: TGTGCCAGCAGTCCAGGGGATGAAAAACTGTTTTTT. As protein: CASSPGDEKLFF.

The genes are TRBV9 and TRBJ2-2; D possibly corresponds to TRBD1 (6 bases). Germline CDR1 reads SGDLS; CDR2 reads YYNGEE. V lost 1 base to trimming and J lost 6 bases, with 13 bases between them. The CDR3 is 15 amino acids. The CDR3 region has the DNA TGTGCCAGCAGCGTACAGGGGCAGTTCGCCGGGGAGCTGTTTTTT. This translates into CASSVQGQFAGELFF.

The chain carries TRBV3-1 (or the pseudogene TRBV3-2) and TRBJ1-2; TRBD1 might be the D (5 bases). Germline V gene sequence: CDR1 LGHDT, CDR2 YNNKEL (reference sequence). V was cut by 5 bases and J by 5 bases, with 21 bases left in between. The CDR3 extends over 16 amino acids. The CDR3 sequence is CASSTLQGTNLYGYTF. In DNA, the CDR3 is TGTGCCAGCAGCACACTTCAGGGTACTAACTTGTATGGCTACACCTTC.

The chain employs TRBV19 and TRBJ1-2, with 7 bases that match TRBD1. CDR3 size: 13 residues. CDR1 and CDR2 from the germline V gene are LNHDA and SQIVND (reference sequence). With 7 bases clipped from V and 5 bases from J, the junction kept 7 bases outside the gene matches. Here the CDR3 reads CASNKVRGYGYTF. The CDR3 region has the DNA TGTGCCAGTAATAAGGTCAGGGGGTATGGCTACACCTTC.

In its sample, this clone was seen once. This sequence joins TRBV7-9 and TRBJ2-3, with TRBD1 identical over 9 bases. Germline-derived CDR1 and CDR2 are SEHNR and FQNEAQ (reference sequence). V was pared by 6 bases and J by 2 bases, with 6 bases of the junction left unmatched. This CDR3 spans 15 amino acids. As DNA, the CDR3 is TGTGCCAGCAGTCCGGGACAGGGCCCCACAGATACGCAGTATTTT. Translated: CASSPGQGPTDTQYF.

The count of this clone is one. V usage is TRBV4-1 and J usage is TRBJ2-7; D might be TRBD1 (6 bases). The CDR3 length is 15 residues. V lost 4 bases and J lost 1, with 14 bases in between. CDR1 is MGHRA, CDR2 YSYEKL, per germline. In DNA, the CDR3 is TGCGCCAGCAGCCGAGCAGACAGGTTTTCCTACGAGCAGTACTTC. Translating gives CASSRADRFSYEQYF.

The CDR3 spells CASRPSGSETQYF. The CDR3 DNA reads TGTGCCAGCAGACCCTCGGGTTCCGAGACCCAGTACTTC. This chain links TRBV12-3 or TRBV12-4 with TRBJ2-5; D unclear. The V end was cut by 6 bases, the J end by 5 bases, with 13 bases between. The CDR3 has 13 residues.